Listed below are T cell receptor beta chains from one sample, sequenced in a study of blood T cells in healthy people across ages. TCRdb recomputed calls from the 5' RACE reads with MiXCR, one row per CDR3 protein. The data contain about 1.6 million distinct CDR3 sequences, almost 35% of them singletons. Sequenced input: blood. These receptors were obtained from a woman in her 30s in good health. Both conserved end residues are part of each CDR3. Each record gives: clone size, J gene, D gene, V gene, CDR3 DNA, CDR3 protein. The D gene is left open where the match is weak. Size tells how often a clone was seen (once, few, many) or the class of an expanded clone, and some rows leave it out.

clone size: NA; J gene: TRBJ1-1; D gene: TRBD1; V gene: TRBV4-1; CDR3 DNA: TGCGCCAGCAGCCAAGCGGACAGGTCTCTTGAAGCTTTCTTT; CDR3 protein: CASSQADRSLEAFF
clone size: NA; J gene: TRBJ2-7; D gene: TRBD2; V gene: TRBV20-1; CDR3 DNA: TGCAGTGCTAGACCTAGCGGCCCCTCCTACGAGCAGTACTTC; CDR3 protein: CSARPSGPSYEQYF
clone size: few; J gene: TRBJ2-7; D gene: NA; V gene: TRBV20-1; CDR3 DNA: TGCAGTGCTAGAGATAACAGCGACTACGAGCAGTACTTC; CDR3 protein: CSARDNSDYEQYF
clone size: few; J gene: TRBJ2-7; D gene: NA; V gene: TRBV20-1; CDR3 DNA: TGCAGTGCTAGTCTCGGAGGGAGTAGGGGTGGGTTCTACGAGCAGTACTTC; CDR3 protein: CSASLGGSRGGFYEQYF
clone size: NA; J gene: TRBJ2-3; D gene: TRBD2; V gene: TRBV9; CDR3 DNA: TGTGCCAGCAGCGTAGGCGGGAGGGCAACAGATACGCAGTATTTT; CDR3 protein: CASSVGGRATDTQYF
clone size: NA; J gene: TRBJ1-2; D gene: NA; V gene: TRBV6-6; CDR3 DNA: TGTGCCAGCAGTTACTCGAGCAGGACGGAACACTATGGCTACACCTTC; CDR3 protein: CASSYSSRTEHYGYTF
clone size: many; J gene: TRBJ2-5; D gene: NA; V gene: TRBV7-8; CDR3 DNA: TGTGCCAGCAGCTTAGCGATAGAGACCCAGTACTTC; CDR3 protein: CASSLAIETQYF
clone size: NA; J gene: TRBJ2-7; D gene: NA; V gene: TRBV5-1; CDR3 DNA: TGCGCCAGCAGCCCCGGGCGGTATGAAGGATGGTACGAGCAGTACTTC; CDR3 protein: CASSPGRYEGWYEQYF
clone size: NA; J gene: TRBJ1-2; D gene: NA; V gene: TRBV28; CDR3 DNA: TGTGCCACCCGAGGGGCAGGGCGCTACACCTTC; CDR3 protein: CATRGAGRYTF
clone size: few; J gene: TRBJ2-3; D gene: NA; V gene: TRBV7-2; CDR3 DNA: TGTGCCAGCAGCTCTACGGGACTGCCGTTCACAGATACGCAGTATTTT; CDR3 protein: CASSSTGLPFTDTQYF
clone size: NA; J gene: TRBJ2-5; D gene: NA; V gene: TRBV5-1; CDR3 DNA: TGCGCCAGCAGCTTGTCTCCCATGGGGACCCAGTACTTC; CDR3 protein: CASSLSPMGTQYF
clone size: NA; J gene: TRBJ2-7; D gene: TRBD1; V gene: TRBV7-3; CDR3 DNA: TGTGCCAGCAGCTGCTGGACAGGGAATTTGACTTCCTACGAGCAGTACTTC; CDR3 protein: CASSCWTGNLTSYEQYF
clone size: few; J gene: TRBJ2-7; D gene: TRBD1; V gene: TRBV13; CDR3 DNA: TGTGCCAGCACGGCCCGGGACAGGGATGTCTACGAGCAGTACTTC; CDR3 protein: CASTARDRDVYEQYF
clone size: NA; J gene: TRBJ2-1; D gene: TRBD1; V gene: TRBV7-7; CDR3 DNA: TGTGCCAGCAGCCCCACCAGGACAGGCCGCAATGAGCAGTTCTTC; CDR3 protein: CASSPTRTGRNEQFF
clone size: NA; J gene: TRBJ2-1; D gene: NA; V gene: TRBV20-1; CDR3 DNA: TGCAGTGCTAGGGGGACTTTGGATGAGCAGTTCTTC; CDR3 protein: CSARGTLDEQFF
clone size: NA; J gene: TRBJ2-1; D gene: NA; V gene: TRBV4-1; CDR3 DNA: TGCGCCAGCAGCCAAGAGGCCAGCCCCGCATATGAGCAGTTCTTC; CDR3 protein: CASSQEASPAYEQFF
clone size: few; J gene: TRBJ1-2; D gene: NA; V gene: TRBV29-1; CDR3 DNA: TGCAGCGTTGAATCCTTGGACCTGGGGGTGGGCTACACCTTC; CDR3 protein: CSVESLDLGVGYTF
clone size: NA; J gene: TRBJ1-6; D gene: TRBD1; V gene: TRBV27; CDR3 DNA: TGTGCCAGCAGTTTGACCCGGGACAGGGGGCGCGATCTCCACTTT; CDR3 protein: CASSLTRDRGRDLHF
clone size: few; J gene: TRBJ2-1; D gene: NA; V gene: TRBV7-2; CDR3 DNA: TGTGCCAGCAGGCCTCTGGCGTACTCCTACAATGAGCAGTTCTTC; CDR3 protein: CASRPLAYSYNEQFF
clone size: once; J gene: TRBJ1-1; D gene: TRBD1; V gene: TRBV11-2; CDR3 DNA: TGTGTCAGCAGCCGAGGACAGGGATACATTGAAGCTTTCTTT; CDR3 protein: CVSSRGQGYIEAFF
clone size: NA; J gene: TRBJ2-1; D gene: TRBD2; V gene: TRBV9; CDR3 DNA: TGTGCCAGCAGCGTATCGCGAGCGGGAGGGCCCTATGAGCAGTTCTTC; CDR3 protein: CASSVSRAGGPYEQFF
clone size: many; J gene: TRBJ2-3; D gene: TRBD2; V gene: TRBV7-9; CDR3 DNA: TGTGCCAGCAGCTTAAGCGGGGGGGCCACAGATACGCAGTATTTT; CDR3 protein: CASSLSGGATDTQYF
clone size: many; J gene: TRBJ2-1; D gene: NA; V gene: TRBV29-1; CDR3 DNA: TGCAGCGTTGATAGGGGCAAATCCTACAATGAGCAGTTCTTC; CDR3 protein: CSVDRGKSYNEQFF
clone size: few; J gene: TRBJ2-5; D gene: NA; V gene: TRBV29-1; CDR3 DNA: TGCAGCATGTGTTCGTGGAAGCAAGAGACCCAGTACTTC; CDR3 protein: CSMCSWKQETQYF
clone size: NA; J gene: TRBJ1-5; D gene: NA; V gene: TRBV28; CDR3 DNA: TGTGCCAGCAACCTCTTTAGGGGTCTAGGGGAGGGTCGGCCCCAGCATTTT; CDR3 protein: CASNLFRGLGEGRPQHF
clone size: once; J gene: TRBJ1-2; D gene: NA; V gene: TRBV3-1; CDR3 DNA: TGTGCCAGCAGCCACCCAATGAGAAGCTCTGGCTACACCTTC; CDR3 protein: CASSHPMRSSGYTF
clone size: NA; J gene: TRBJ2-5; D gene: NA; V gene: TRBV21-1; CDR3 DNA: TGTGCCAGCAGCAAATTCGAGGCTAGCGGGAGCTTAGACCAAGAGACCCAGTACTTC; CDR3 protein: CASSKFEASGSLDQETQYF
clone size: NA; J gene: TRBJ2-7; D gene: TRBD2; V gene: TRBV20-1; CDR3 DNA: TGCAGTGCTAGAGAACTAGCGGGAGGGCCTTCGCCCGAGCAGTACTTC; CDR3 protein: CSARELAGGPSPEQYF
clone size: few; J gene: TRBJ2-1; D gene: NA; V gene: TRBV7-2; CDR3 DNA: TGTGCCAGCAGCTTATTTGGGAATAATGAGCAGTTCTTC; CDR3 protein: CASSLFGNNEQFF
clone size: few; J gene: TRBJ1-5; D gene: NA; V gene: TRBV6-1; CDR3 DNA: TGTGCCAGCGCCCTGTTTTATAGCAATCAGCCCCAGCATTTT; CDR3 protein: CASALFYSNQPQHF
clone size: NA; J gene: TRBJ2-5; D gene: TRBD2; V gene: TRBV7-9; CDR3 DNA: TGTGCCAGCAGCTACCGTAGCGGGGGGACGCAAGAGACCCAGTACTTC; CDR3 protein: CASSYRSGGTQETQYF
clone size: NA; J gene: TRBJ1-2; D gene: NA; V gene: TRBV7-3; CDR3 DNA: TGTGCCAGCAGCGCGGGGGAAGGGGACTATGGCTACACCTTC; CDR3 protein: CASSAGEGDYGYTF
clone size: NA; J gene: TRBJ1-4; D gene: TRBD1; V gene: TRBV27; CDR3 DNA: TGTGCCAGCAGTCCAGACAGGGGAGGTTTGGGGAATGAAAAACTGTTTTTT; CDR3 protein: CASSPDRGGLGNEKLFF
clone size: few; J gene: TRBJ1-1; D gene: NA; V gene: TRBV12-3/TRBV12-4; CDR3 DNA: TGTGCCAGCACCTCCACTCGCGTTGAAGCTTTCTTT; CDR3 protein: CASTSTRVEAFF
clone size: few; J gene: TRBJ2-1; D gene: TRBD1; V gene: TRBV5-4; CDR3 DNA: TGTGCCAGCGTTGGGGACCGGGACAGAAAAAATGAGCAGTTCTTC; CDR3 protein: CASVGDRDRKNEQFF
clone size: few; J gene: TRBJ2-3; D gene: NA; V gene: TRBV4-1; CDR3 DNA: TGCGCCAGCAGCCAAGCTCTCAGCGGACTACAGTATTTT; CDR3 protein: CASSQALSGLQYF
clone size: few; J gene: TRBJ1-6; D gene: NA; V gene: TRBV10-2; CDR3 DNA: TGCGCCAGCAGTGGTGGCGACCCGCTTAATTCACCCCTCCACTTT; CDR3 protein: CASSGGDPLNSPLHF
clone size: few; J gene: TRBJ1-6; D gene: TRBD1; V gene: TRBV5-1; CDR3 DNA: TGCGCCAGCAGCGGGGGGACAGGGGCTCCTTCACCCCTCCACTTT; CDR3 protein: CASSGGTGAPSPLHF